A single sample is the source of the 3 T cell receptor beta chains below, sequenced in a study of cytomegalovirus exposure and HLA in healthy donors. Primers: 60 Vbeta forward and 13 Jbeta reverse. Sequenced by immunoSEQ multiplex PCR; TCRdb stores in-frame clones only, minus some. The data show about 130,000 clones, approximately 85% seen once. The sample comprised PBMCs. The receptor set was obtained from a boy aged 5-17 years in good health and CMV-seronegative.

This chain links TRBV14 with TRBJ2-7; TRBD1 agrees at 10 bases. The V gene's germline CDR1 is SGHDN and CDR2 FVKESK. V trimming: 2 bases; J trimming: 2 bases; junction bases outside the gene matches: 3. The CDR3 covers 15 residues. CDR3 sequence reads: CASSQRTGGAYEQYF. The CDR3 DNA follows: TGTGCCAGCAGCCAACGGACAGGGGGGGCCTACGAGCAGTACTTC.

The rearrangement uses TRBV2 and TRBJ1-1; tentative D call: TRBD1 (6 bases). The V and J ends lost 2 bases and 8 bases respectively, with 9 bases between them. The CDR3 has 12 amino acids. Per germline, CDR1 SNHLY and CDR2 FYNNEI. The chain's CDR3 is CASSELGTEAFF. CDR3 nucleotide sequence: TGTGCCAGCAGTGAATTGGGGACAGAAGCTTTCTTT.

This clone has just a few counts. The chain recombines TRBV2 with TRBJ2-1, with 7 bases aligning to TRBD1. The V gene's germline CDR1 is SNHLY and CDR2 FYNNEI. Losses at the gene ends were 6 bases for V and 15 bases for J; bases not matched to a gene: 14. This CDR3 has 13 amino acids. For the CDR3, the DNA is TGTGCCAGCAGGACCGACTCACAGGGGTTACCGTTCTTC. Protein sequence: CASRTDSQGLPFF.